One sample yielded the 30 T cell receptor beta chains listed below, sequenced in a study of regulatory T cells in long-lasting Graves disease. Stated time point: newly diagnosed GD, antithyroid drugs for less than 3 months. RNA extracted from PBMCs served as the sequencing template. iRepertoire HTBI primers and Arm-PCR of CDR3 regions built TCR beta libraries. TCRdb reanalysed the multiplex PCR reads using MiXCR and keeps one entry per CDR3 protein. This sample has roughly 520,000 distinct CDR3 sequences, with 12% found just once. Another study also made use of these data, one on T cells in Graves' hyperthyroidism and ophthalmopathy.

The sample consisted of peripheral blood mononuclear cells (PBMCs), taken at new diagnosis, from a patient treated with antithyroid drugs. The receptors come from a young woman with Graves disease.

This clonotype was detected many times. The chain combines TRBV11-3 with TRBJ2-1; D is uncertain. Germline CDR1 is SGHNT and CDR2 is YENEEA. V shed 1 base and J shed 5 bases, with 15 bases lying between them. The CDR3 length is 16 residues. The CDR3 spells CASSLAPSGNNNEQFF. In DNA form, the CDR3 reads TGTGCCAGCAGCTTAGCCCCTAGTGGGAATAACAATGAGCAGTTCTTC.

This chain joins TRBV28 and TRBJ1-5; D ambiguous. Trimming shortened V by 5 bases and J by 9 bases, and 14 bases separated the two germline ends. The CDR3 runs 13 residues. Germline loops: CDR1 MDHEN, CDR2 SYDVKM. CDR3 sequence (DNA): TGTGCCAGCAGTCTAGGGCAGGTTAGGCCCCAGCATTTT. It translates to CASSLGQVRPQHF.

This clonotype was observed many times. The rearrangement joins TRBV7-3 to TRBJ2-3, with a tentative D call TRBD2 (5 bases). Germline values: CDR1 SGHTA, CDR2 FQGTGA. This CDR3 is built from 17 residues. The V end lost 5 bases, the J end lost 0 bases, and 18 bases lay between the germline ends. CDR3 coding DNA: TGTGCCAGCAGCGAGTTAAGCGGAGCTCTTAGCACAGATACGCAGTATTTT. Its protein product is CASSELSGALSTDTQYF.

This clonotype was recorded many times. The chain employs TRBV28 and TRBJ2-7; TRBD1 agrees at 9 bases. The junction had 5 bases not matched to a gene; V was cut back by 0 bases and J by 5 bases. CDR3 size: 15 residues. Per the germline V gene, CDR1 is MDHEN and CDR2 is SYDVKM. As DNA, the CDR3 is TGTGCCAGCAGTTTATGGACAGGGGGAATAAACGAGCAGTACTTC. Translation: CASSLWTGGINEQYF.

J is TRBJ2-7 and V is TRBV11-3; D remains unclear. Germline values: CDR1 SGHNT, CDR2 YENEEA. V shed 2 bases and J shed 1 base, with 3 bases lying between them. The CDR3 has 12 amino acids. The CDR3 nucleotides are TGTGCCAGCAGCTTAATGTCCTACGAGCAGTACTTC. Protein product: CASSLMSYEQYF.

The rearrangement joins TRBV29-1 to TRBJ2-1; D not resolved. The CDR3 is made up of 10 amino acids. V was trimmed by 6 bases and J by 5 bases, leaving 5 bases between them. Germline lookup yields CDR1 SQVTM and CDR2 ANQGSEA. The CDR3 region is CSVTDNEQFF. The DNA for the CDR3 is TGCAGCGTCACCGACAATGAGCAGTTCTTC.

The gene calls are TRBV20-1 and TRBJ1-5; TRBD1 matches 7 bases. This CDR3 has 14 amino acids. Unmatched junction bases numbered 4, after V lost 3 bases and J lost 2 bases. Germline CDR1 DFQATT, CDR2 SNEGSKA (reference sequence). Here the CDR3 reads CSASDRVGNQPQHF. Written as DNA, the CDR3 is TGCAGTGCTAGCGACAGGGTAGGCAATCAGCCCCAGCATTTT.

There are many counts of this clonotype. This chain connects TRBV29-1 to TRBJ2-4; 8 nucleotides align to TRBD1. CDR3 length: 14 residues. Trimming took 1 base from V and 4 from J; bases not matched to a gene: 3. The germline V gene has CDR1 SQVTM and CDR2 ANQGSEA. The chain's CDR3 is CSVEGTGTKNIQYF. The CDR3 nucleotides are TGCAGCGTTGAAGGGACAGGGACTAAAAACATTCAGTACTTC. Full variable domain (outside the CDR3, taken from reference TRBV29-1 and TRBJ2-4): SAVISQKPSRDICQRGTSLTIQCQVDSQVTMMFWYRQQPGQSLTLIATANQGSEATYESGFVIDKFPISRPNLTFSTLTVSNMSPEDSSIYLCSVEGTGTKNIQYFGAGTRLSVL.

The chain links TRBV5-6 to TRBJ2-1, with TRBD2 matching 9 bases. The CDR3 loop spans 14 amino acids. The V gene's germline CDR1 is SGHDT and CDR2 YYEEEE. The V gene end was trimmed by 2 bases and the J gene end by 9 bases; junction bases not matched to a gene: 6. The CDR3 coding sequence is TGTGCCAGCAGCTTCGGGACTAGCTTGAGTGAGCAGTTCTTC. Its protein product is CASSFGTSLSEQFF.

This clonotype was recorded at least ten times. The chain joins TRBV6-1 to TRBJ2-1; D is possibly TRBD1 or TRBD2 (5 bases each). The germline V gene has CDR1 MNHNS and CDR2 SASEGT. The CDR3 loop spans 15 amino acids. Trimming took 3 bases from V and 5 from J, leaving 14 bases between them. The chain's CDR3 is CASSDTGPPNNEQFF. CDR3 in DNA: TGTGCCAGCAGTGACACGGGACCACCAAACAATGAGCAGTTCTTC.

J is TRBJ2-7 and V is TRBV7-9; TRBD2 matches at 7 bases. Germline V gives CDR1 SEHNR, CDR2 FQNEAQ (reference sequence). The CDR3 extends over 16 amino acids. V gave up 5 bases and J gave up 0 bases; unmatched junction bases: 10. The CDR3 sequence: CASSSILGGSSYEQYF. The CDR3 nucleotides are TGTGCCAGCAGCAGCATCTTGGGCGGGAGCTCCTACGAGCAGTACTTC.

This clonotype was recorded a few times. A much larger clonotype is one base distant, so this may be a read error. The chain joins TRBV2 to TRBJ2-5; D perhaps matches TRBD1 (6 bases). CDR1 is SNHLY, CDR2 FYNNEI, per germline. This CDR3 is built from 13 residues. The CDR3 protein is CANSDKGEETQYF. For the CDR3, the DNA is TGTGCCAACAGTGACAAGGGGGAAGAGACCCAGTACTTC.

This clonotype was seen only a few times. V gene TRBV13 combines with J gene TRBJ2-7; tentatively, D is TRBD1 (7 bases). Trimming took off 5 bases at V and 3 bases at J, with 17 bases between the two ends. This CDR3 has 15 amino acids. Germline CDR1 PRHDT, CDR2 FYEKMQ (reference sequence). CDR3 loop: CASSPGRGQIYEQYF. The CDR3 region has the DNA TGTGCCAGCAGCCCCGGGCGGGGACAGATCTACGAGCAGTACTTC.

In its sample, this clonotype was seen many times. This chain connects TRBV20-1 to TRBJ2-3, with TRBD2 identical over 11 bases. V lost 1 base to trimming and J lost 1 base; unmatched junction nucleotides: 7. Germline loops: CDR1 DFQATT, CDR2 SNEGSKA (reference sequence). The length of the CDR3 is 17 residues. Written as DNA, the CDR3 is TGCAGTGCTAGAGCTAGCGGGAGGCCTAGGCGCACAGATACGCAGTATTTT. Protein: CSARASGRPRRTDTQYF.

In its sample, this clonotype was seen many times. The V call is TRBV30, the J call TRBJ1-5; no firm D call. This CDR3 region has 17 residues. Germline V gives CDR1 GTSNPN, CDR2 SVGIG (reference sequence). The ends were cut back, 0 bases at V and 2 bases at J, with 17 bases in the middle. The CDR3 sequence is CAWSVTLPGMGNQPQHF. The CDR3 nucleotides are TGTGCCTGGAGTGTAACCCTCCCGGGGATGGGCAATCAGCCCCAGCATTTT.

This clonotype has a count of ten or more. The chain has TRBV18 and TRBJ2-1, with 10 bases aligning to TRBD2. V trimming: 3 bases; J trimming: 3 bases; junction bases outside the gene matches: 2. The CDR3 covers 15 residues. Germline CDR1 and CDR2: KGHSH and LQKENI. The chain's CDR3 is CASSPGLAYYNEQFF. The CDR3 nucleotides read TGTGCCAGCTCACCGGGACTAGCGTACTACAATGAGCAGTTCTTC.

In this sample, this clonotype turned up a few times. This chain links TRBV6-1 with TRBJ2-2, with 8 positions matching TRBD2. This CDR3 comprises 19 residues. CDR1 MNHNS and CDR2 SASEGT come from the germline V gene. The V gene end was trimmed by 4 bases and the J gene end by 4 bases; junction bases not matched to a gene: 17. The CDR3 here is CASSAPGSSGMLGTGELFF. Here the CDR3 DNA reads TGTGCCAGCAGTGCACCCGGGAGTAGCGGGATGTTGGGCACCGGGGAGCTGTTTTTT.

Ten or more counts support this clonotype. The CDR3 protein is CASSPIDMNTEAFF. Written as DNA, the CDR3 is TGTGCCAGCTCACCTATCGACATGAACACTGAAGCTTTCTTT. The chain carries TRBV18 and TRBJ1-1; D gene uncertain. Per the germline V gene, CDR1 is KGHSH and CDR2 is LQKENI. The V end lost 3 bases, the J end lost 0 bases, and 8 bases lay between the germline ends. The CDR3 has 14 amino acids.

Ten or more counts support this clonotype. V and J are TRBV20-1 and TRBJ2-5; no clear D. This CDR3 has 12 residues. Germline CDR1 is DFQATT and CDR2 is SNEGSKA (reference sequence). Trimming took 4 bases from V and 5 from J, leaving 11 bases between them. The CDR3 nucleotides read TGCAGTGCTATCCATGGAGAGGAGACCCAGTACTTC. This encodes CSAIHGEETQYF.

The chain links TRBV19 to TRBJ1-1; 7 bases match TRBD1. This CDR3 is built from 16 residues. From germline, CDR1 is LNHDA and CDR2 SQIVND (reference sequence). V lost 5 bases to trimming and J lost 0 bases; unmatched junction nucleotides: 9. CDR3 in amino acids: CASSLSPGQLNTEAFF. The CDR3 DNA is TGTGCCAGTAGTTTGAGCCCGGGACAGCTGAACACTGAAGCTTTCTTT.

This clonotype showed up many times. The chain uses TRBV11-2 and TRBJ2-3; the D gene is possibly TRBD2 (5 bases). Germline loops: CDR1 SGHAT, CDR2 FQNNGV. Trimming took 2 bases from V and 4 from J, leaving 10 bases between them. This CDR3 region has 14 residues. In nucleotides, the CDR3 is TGTGCCAGCAGCTTAAGGCTGGAGGCAGATACGCAGTATTTT. Translation: CASSLRLEADTQYF.

The genes are TRBV5-8 and TRBJ2-2, with 8 bases that match TRBD2. Trimming cost V 0 bases and J 3 bases; bases outside gene matches: 1. The CDR3 has 15 residues. The V gene's germline CDR1 is SGHTS and CDR2 YDEGEE. The CDR3 protein is CASSLEREYTGELFF. CDR3 DNA sequence: TGTGCCAGCAGCTTGGAGCGGGAGTACACCGGGGAGCTGTTTTTT.

V is TRBV3-1 and J is TRBJ2-7; 12 nucleotides line up with TRBD2. V lost 3 bases, J lost 0 bases, and 6 bases stayed unmatched. CDR3 size: 17 residues. Germline assignment: CDR1 LGHDT and CDR2 YNNKEL (reference sequence). The CDR3 loop reads CASSQGRLAGDSYEQYF. DNA of the CDR3: TGTGCCAGCAGCCAGGGTAGACTAGCGGGAGACTCCTACGAGCAGTACTTC.

This clonotype appeared many times. This rearrangement joins TRBV5-6 to TRBJ1-6; 7 bases match TRBD1. The J segment lost 10 bases and the V segment lost 1 base, leaving 5 bases of the junction unmatched. The CDR3 consists of 14 residues. Germline CDR1 reads SGHDT; CDR2 reads YYEEEE. The CDR3: CASSLKGAGSPLHF. The CDR3, as DNA: TGTGCCAGCAGCTTGAAGGGGGCTGGATCACCCCTCCACTTT.

The rearrangement uses TRBV7-2 and TRBJ2-3, with TRBD2 as a possible D gene (7 bases). The CDR3 length is 16 residues. Germline V gene lookup returns CDR1 SGHTA and CDR2 FQGNSA. Trimming pared 4 bases from V and 0 bases from J, leaving 14 bases between. The CDR3 sequence: CASSWGRGLSTDTQYF. CDR3 bases: TGTGCCAGCAGCTGGGGGCGGGGGCTAAGCACAGATACGCAGTATTTT.

The DNA for the CDR3 is TGTGCCAGCAGGGGGGAACAGTACAATCAGCCCCAGCATTTT. Residues: CASRGEQYNQPQHF. V gene TRBV2 combines with J gene TRBJ1-5, with D possibly being TRBD1 (5 bases). CDR1 and CDR2 (germline): SNHLY, FYNNEI. Trimming left V 6 bases short and J 3 bases short, with 12 bases between. The CDR3 is made up of 14 amino acids.

This clonotype was observed at least ten times. The rearrangement joins TRBV6-1 to TRBJ2-2; D is unresolved. Germline V CDR1 and CDR2: MNHNS, SASEGT. The CDR3 loop spans 15 amino acids. Trimming removed 6 bases at V and 3 bases at J, with 14 bases between. The CDR3 here is CASRLKLGYTGELFF. The CDR3 nucleotides are TGTGCCAGCAGACTAAAGCTAGGATACACCGGGGAGCTGTTTTTT.

Worth noting for this clonotype: The junction departs from the called germline gene at one end, perhaps through a read error. CDR3 region: CASSPGGRNERFF. The CDR3 DNA reads as TGTGCCAGCAGCCCCGGGGGTCGCAATGAGCGGTTCTTC. V usage is TRBV9 and J usage is TRBJ2-1; D perhaps matches TRBD2 (6 bases). The CDR3 covers 13 residues. The germline V gene has CDR1 SGDLS and CDR2 YYNGEE.

This clonotype appeared many times. This rearrangement joins TRBV24-1 to TRBJ1-1; possible D gene TRBD1, 5 bases. Germline values: CDR1 KGHDR, CDR2 SFDVKD. Trimming took 2 bases from V and 8 from J, leaving 11 bases between them. This CDR3 region has 13 residues. The CDR3 sequence is CATSDSADSEAFF. The CDR3 DNA follows: TGTGCCACCAGTGATTCAGCCGACAGCGAAGCTTTCTTT.

V usage is TRBV12-3 or TRBV12-4 and J usage is TRBJ2-3; TRBD2 aligns across 13 bases. There are 15 residues in the CDR3. Losses at the gene ends were 7 bases for V and 6 bases for J; bases not matched to a gene: 7. CDR3 residues: CASTAGTSGMDTQYF. The CDR3 DNA reads as TGTGCCAGCACCGCCGGGACTAGCGGGATGGATACGCAGTATTTT.